This T cell receptor (beta chain) was documented in a study of blood T cells in healthy people across ages. With a J-beta primer mix and a sample-barcoded 5' primer, a second PCR ran roughly 6 to 12 cycles. TCRdb processed the 5' RACE reads anew with MiXCR; each CDR3 protein has one entry. The data show hundreds of thousands of distinct CDR3 sequences, 35% to 50% seen once. Germline assignment: CDR1 SGHAT and CDR2 FQNNGV. The germline V and J ends were trimmed by 5 bases and 3 bases, with 14 bases remaining between them. There are 14 residues in the CDR3. The gene calls are TRBV11-2 and TRBJ2-7; D gene ambiguous. This TCR came from an elderly man in good health. Sequencing was performed on blood. The CDR3 bases are TGTGCCAGCAGCCCGGAGAGGACCCGCTACGAGCAGTACTTC. The encoded protein is CASSPERTRYEQYF.